The subject of this entry is one T cell receptor (beta chain). The data were taken from a study of blood T cell repertoires in COVID-19. The wider study: Researchers got acute and convalescent COVID-19 samples from the United States, Italy and Spain. T cells, B-cell-depleted T cells, or PBMCs provided the cDNA or gDNA that served as material.

Original data processing: For nucleated cells, counts were estimated from reference gene primer amplification. Produced via immunoSEQ multiplex PCR; TCRdb's table is partial and in-frame only. V, J and clone size reflect that table, while D and trimming were determined from the DNA. Among 90,000 to 120,000 clones listed, less than 90% were seen once. The length of the CDR3 is 15 residues. Trimming removed 5 bases from V and 3 bases from J; junction bases left unmatched: 9. Per germline, CDR1 SGHRS and CDR2 YFSETQ. The sequencing sample was made of peripheral blood. V is TRBV5-1 and J is TRBJ2-3, with 7 nucleotides matching TRBD1. The clonotype comes from a human donor in a cohort sampled during active COVID-19. This chain's CDR3 is CASSRQGEGTDTQYF. The CDR3 nucleotides are TGCGCCAGCAGTAGACAGGGAGAGGGGACAGATACGCAGTATTTT.